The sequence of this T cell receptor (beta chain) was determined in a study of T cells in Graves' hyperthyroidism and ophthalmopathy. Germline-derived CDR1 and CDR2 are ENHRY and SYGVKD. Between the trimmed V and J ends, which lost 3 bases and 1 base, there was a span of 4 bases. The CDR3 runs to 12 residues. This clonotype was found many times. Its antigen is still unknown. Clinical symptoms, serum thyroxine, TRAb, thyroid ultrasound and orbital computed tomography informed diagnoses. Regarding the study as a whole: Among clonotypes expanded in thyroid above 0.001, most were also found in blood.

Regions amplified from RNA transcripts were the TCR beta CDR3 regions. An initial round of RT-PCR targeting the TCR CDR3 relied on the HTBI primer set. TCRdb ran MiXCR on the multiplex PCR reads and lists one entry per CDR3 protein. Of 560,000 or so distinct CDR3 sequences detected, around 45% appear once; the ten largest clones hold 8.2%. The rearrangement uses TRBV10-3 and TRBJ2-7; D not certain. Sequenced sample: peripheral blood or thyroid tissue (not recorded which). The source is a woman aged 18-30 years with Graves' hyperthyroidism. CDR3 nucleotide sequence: TGTGCCATCAGTGATGGGTCCTACGAGCAGTACTTC. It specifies CAISDGSYEQYF.